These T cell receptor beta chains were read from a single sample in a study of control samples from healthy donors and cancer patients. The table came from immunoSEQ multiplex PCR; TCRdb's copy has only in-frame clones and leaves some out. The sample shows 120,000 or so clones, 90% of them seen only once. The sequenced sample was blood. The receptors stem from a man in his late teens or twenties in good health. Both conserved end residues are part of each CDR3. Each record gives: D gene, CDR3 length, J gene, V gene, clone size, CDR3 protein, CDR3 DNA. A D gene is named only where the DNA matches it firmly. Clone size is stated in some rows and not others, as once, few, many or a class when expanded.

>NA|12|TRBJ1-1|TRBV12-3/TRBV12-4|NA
CASSFEGLEAFF
TGTGCCAGCAGTTTTGAGGGACTTGAAGCTTTCTTT
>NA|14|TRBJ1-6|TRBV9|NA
CASSPTRGGSPLHF
TGTGCCAGCAGCCCTACCAGGGGAGGATCACCCCTCCACTTT
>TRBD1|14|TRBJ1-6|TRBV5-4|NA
CASSLRQGGIHLHF
TGTGCCAGCAGCTTGAGACAGGGTGGAATTCACCTTCACTTT
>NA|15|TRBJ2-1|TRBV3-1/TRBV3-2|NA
CASSLSGKVYNEQFF
TGTGCCAGCAGCCTCTCGGGGAAGGTTTACAATGAGCAGTTCTTC
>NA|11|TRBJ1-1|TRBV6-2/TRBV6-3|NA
CASSQGNEAFF
TGTGCCAGCAGCCAGGGTAATGAAGCTTTCTTT
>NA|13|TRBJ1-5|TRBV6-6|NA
CASSHGQTQPQHF
TGTGCCAGCAGTCACGGACAGACACAGCCCCAGCATTTT
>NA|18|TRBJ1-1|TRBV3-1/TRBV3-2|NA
CASSQEGDTIFGDTEAFF
TGTGCCAGCAGCCAAGAAGGGGACACAATCTTCGGGGACACTGAAGCTTTCTTT
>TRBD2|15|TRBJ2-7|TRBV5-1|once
CASSLVLAGKYEQYF
TGCGCCAGCAGCTTGGTTCTAGCGGGGAAATACGAGCAGTACTTC
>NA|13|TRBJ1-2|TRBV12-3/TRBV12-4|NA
CASNAWANYGYTF
TGTGCCAGCAACGCGTGGGCTAACTATGGCTACACCTTC
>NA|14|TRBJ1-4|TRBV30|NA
CAWNRAVANEKLFF
TGTGCCTGGAACCGGGCCGTGGCTAATGAAAAACTGTTTTTT
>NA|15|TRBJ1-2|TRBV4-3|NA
CASSQDGGSNYGYTF
TGCGCCAGCAGCCAAGACGGCGGGAGTAACTATGGCTACACCTTC
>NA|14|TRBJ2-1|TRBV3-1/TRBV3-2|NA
CASSQGVPYNEQFF
TGTGCCAGCAGCCAAGGGGTACCTTACAATGAGCAGTTCTTC
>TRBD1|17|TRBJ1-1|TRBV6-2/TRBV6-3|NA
CASSYYAWDRGSTEAFF
TGTGCCAGCAGTTACTACGCCTGGGACAGGGGGAGCACTGAAGCTTTCTTT
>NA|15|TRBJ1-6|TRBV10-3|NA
CAITGSSSSDSPLHF
TGTGCCATCACCGGGAGCTCTAGCTCCGACTCACCCCTCCACTTT
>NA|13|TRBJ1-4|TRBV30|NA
CAWAGPTNEKLFF
TGTGCCTGGGCCGGGCCAACTAATGAAAAACTGTTTTTT
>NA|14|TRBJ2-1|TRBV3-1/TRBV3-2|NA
CASSQYSYYNEQFF
TGTGCCAGCAGCCAATACTCCTACTACAATGAGCAGTTCTTC
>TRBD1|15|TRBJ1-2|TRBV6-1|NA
CASSDGRGHTYGYTF
TGTGCCAGCAGTGACGGCAGGGGGCACACCTATGGCTACACCTTC
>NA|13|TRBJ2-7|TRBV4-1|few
CASSQDRGNEQYF
TGCGCCAGCAGCCAAGACAGGGGCAACGAGCAGTACTTC
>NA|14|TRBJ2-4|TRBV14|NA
CASSHGLAKNIQYF
TGTGCCAGCAGCCACGGGCTAGCCAAAAACATTCAGTACTTC
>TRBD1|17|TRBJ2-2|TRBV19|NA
CASSTPPGQINTGELFF
TGTGCCAGTAGTACCCCCCCGGGACAGATTAACACCGGGGAGCTGTTTTTT
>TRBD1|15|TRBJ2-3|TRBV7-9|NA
CASSRTGDSTDTQYF
TGTGCCAGCAGCAGAACAGGGGATAGCACAGATACGCAGTATTTT
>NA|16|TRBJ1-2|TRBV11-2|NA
CASSAIPRPVNYGYTF
TGTGCCAGCAGCGCTATACCAAGGCCGGTGAACTATGGCTACACCTTC
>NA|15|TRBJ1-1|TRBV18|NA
CASSPRGARDTEAFF
TGTGCCAGCTCCCCCCGGGGGGCGAGAGACACTGAAGCTTTCTTT
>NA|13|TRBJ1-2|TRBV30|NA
CAWSVSGDYGYTF
TGTGCCTGGAGTGTATCTGGGGACTATGGCTACACCTTC
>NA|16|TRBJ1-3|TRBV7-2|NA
CASSHAPYLSGNTIYF
TGTGCCAGCAGCCACGCCCCGTACCTCTCTGGAAACACCATATATTTT
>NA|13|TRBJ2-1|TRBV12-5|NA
CASGGDIYNEQFF
TGTGCTAGTGGTGGCGACATCTACAATGAGCAGTTCTTC
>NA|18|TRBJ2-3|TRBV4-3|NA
CASSQDGKGGSGGDTQYF
TGCGCCAGCAGCCAAGATGGAAAAGGCGGGTCGGGCGGAGATACGCAGTATTTT
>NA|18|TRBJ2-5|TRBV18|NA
CASSALPHDERPKETQYF
TGTGCCAGCTCAGCCCTCCCCCACGACGAGCGCCCGAAAGAGACCCAGTACTTC
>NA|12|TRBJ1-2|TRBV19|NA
CASTRTAFGYTF
TGTGCCAGTACCCGGACAGCGTTTGGCTACACCTTC
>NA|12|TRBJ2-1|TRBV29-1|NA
CSVLAGYHEQFF
TGCAGCGTTTTAGCAGGATACCATGAGCAGTTCTTC
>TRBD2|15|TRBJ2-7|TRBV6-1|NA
CASSEAGGGAREQYF
TGTGCCAGCAGTGAAGCTGGCGGGGGGGCCCGCGAGCAGTACTTC
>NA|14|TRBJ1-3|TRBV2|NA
CASSDRAHGNTIYF
TGTGCCAGCAGTGACCGGGCCCATGGAAACACCATATATTTT
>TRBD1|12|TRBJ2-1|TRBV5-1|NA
CASSLEGAEQFF
TGCGCCAGCAGCTTGGAGGGGGCCGAGCAGTTCTTC
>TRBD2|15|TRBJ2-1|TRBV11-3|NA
CASSLIAGGHNEQFF
TGTGCCAGCAGCTTGATAGCGGGAGGGCACAATGAGCAGTTCTTC
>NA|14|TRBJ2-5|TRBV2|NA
CASSERAGQETQYF
TGTGCCAGCAGTGAAAGGGCAGGACAAGAGACCCAGTACTTC
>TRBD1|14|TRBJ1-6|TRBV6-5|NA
CASSLDRINSPLHF
TGTGCCAGCAGTTTGGACAGGATTAATTCACCCCTCCACTTT
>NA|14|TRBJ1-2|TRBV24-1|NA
CATSEDSPPYGYTF
TGTGCCACCAGTGAGGACAGCCCTCCCTATGGCTACACCTTC
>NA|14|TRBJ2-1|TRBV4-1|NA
CASSQPTEAPEQFF
TGCGCCAGCAGCCAGCCGACCGAGGCTCCCGAGCAGTTCTTC
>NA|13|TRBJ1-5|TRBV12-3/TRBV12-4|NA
CASSEGINQPQHF
TGTGCCAGCAGTGAGGGGATTAATCAGCCCCAGCATTTT
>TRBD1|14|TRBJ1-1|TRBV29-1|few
CSVDRQGDELRAFF
TGCAGCGTTGATAGACAGGGGGACGAACTTAGAGCTTTCTTT
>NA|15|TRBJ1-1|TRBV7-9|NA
CASSLNPGAHTEAFF
TGTGCCAGCAGCTTAAACCCGGGAGCCCACACTGAAGCTTTCTTT
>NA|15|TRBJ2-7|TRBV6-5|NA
CASSYSVDSPYEQYF
TGTGCCAGCAGTTACTCAGTAGACAGCCCCTACGAGCAGTACTTC
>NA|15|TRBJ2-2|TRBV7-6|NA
CASSLWQGGPGELFF
TGTGCCAGCAGCTTATGGCAGGGAGGACCCGGGGAGCTGTTTTTT
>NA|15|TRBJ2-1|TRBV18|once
CASSPLGEGGTEQFF
TGTGCCAGCTCACCCCTCGGGGAGGGGGGCACTGAGCAGTTCTTC
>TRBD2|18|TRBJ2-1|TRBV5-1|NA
CASSQDWGLAGSYNEQFF
TGCGCCAGCAGCCAGGACTGGGGACTAGCGGGCTCCTACAATGAGCAGTTCTTC
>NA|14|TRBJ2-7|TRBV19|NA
CASRAAGNSYEQYF
TGTGCCAGTAGAGCCGCAGGGAACTCCTACGAGCAGTACTTC
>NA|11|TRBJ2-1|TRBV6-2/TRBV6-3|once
CASSITGWEFF
TGTGCCAGCAGTATAACAGGGTGGGAGTTCTTC
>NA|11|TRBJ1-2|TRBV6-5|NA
CATTQGNGYTF
TGTGCCACGACGCAGGGTAATGGCTACACCTTC
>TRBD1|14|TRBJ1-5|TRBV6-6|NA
CASSGQGANQPQHF
TGTGCCAGCAGTGGACAGGGGGCCAATCAGCCCCAGCATTTT
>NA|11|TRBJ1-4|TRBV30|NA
CAWSGVEKLFF
TGTGCCTGGAGTGGGGTAGAAAAACTGTTTTTT
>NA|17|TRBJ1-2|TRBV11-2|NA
CASSLDTTGGINYGYTF
TGTGCCAGCAGCTTAGATACAACCGGAGGAATTAACTATGGCTACACCTTC
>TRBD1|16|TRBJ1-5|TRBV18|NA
CASSLLPGQGFQPQHF
TGTGCCAGCTCACTTCTTCCGGGACAGGGTTTTCAGCCCCAGCATTTT
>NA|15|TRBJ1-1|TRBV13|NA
CASSSLQVPNTEAFF
TGTGCCAGCAGCTCACTACAGGTGCCGAACACTGAAGCTTTCTTT
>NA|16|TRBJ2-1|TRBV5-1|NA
CASSFSLASSYNEQFF
TGCGCCAGCAGCTTTAGCTTAGCCAGCTCCTACAATGAGCAGTTCTTC
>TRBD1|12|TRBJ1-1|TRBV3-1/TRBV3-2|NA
CASSQGATEAFF
TGTGCCAGCAGTCAGGGGGCTACTGAAGCTTTCTTT
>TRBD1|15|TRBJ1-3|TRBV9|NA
CASSVSGGFGNTIYF
TGTGCCAGCAGCGTATCAGGGGGCTTTGGAAACACCATATATTTT
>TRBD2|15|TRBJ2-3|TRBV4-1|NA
CASKGASGGTDTQYF
TGCGCCAGCAAGGGGGCTAGCGGGGGCACAGATACGCAGTATTTT
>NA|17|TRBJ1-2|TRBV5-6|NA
CASSPNTGLNTHYGYTF
TGTGCCAGCAGCCCGAATACCGGGCTCAATACCCACTATGGCTACACCTTC
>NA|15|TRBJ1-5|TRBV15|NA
CATSPRGNSNQPQHF
TGTGCCACCAGCCCCAGGGGAAATAGCAATCAGCCCCAGCATTTT